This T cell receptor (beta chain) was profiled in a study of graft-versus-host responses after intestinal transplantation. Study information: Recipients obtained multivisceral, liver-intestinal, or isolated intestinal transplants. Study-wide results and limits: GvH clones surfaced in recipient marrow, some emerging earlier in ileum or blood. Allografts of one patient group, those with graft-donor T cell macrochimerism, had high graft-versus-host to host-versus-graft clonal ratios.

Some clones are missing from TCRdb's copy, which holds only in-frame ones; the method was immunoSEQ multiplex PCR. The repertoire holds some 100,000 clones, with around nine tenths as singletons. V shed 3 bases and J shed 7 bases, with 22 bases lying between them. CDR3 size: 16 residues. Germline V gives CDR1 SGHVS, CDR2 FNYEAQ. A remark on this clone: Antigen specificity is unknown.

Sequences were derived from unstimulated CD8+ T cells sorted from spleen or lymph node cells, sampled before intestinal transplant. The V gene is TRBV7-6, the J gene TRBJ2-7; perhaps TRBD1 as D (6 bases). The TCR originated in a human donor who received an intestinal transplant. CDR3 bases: TGTGCCAGCAGCTTCTTAGTGGCAGGCCCAAGGGGGGAGCAGTACTTC. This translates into CASSFLVAGPRGEQYF.